A single sample is the source of the 8 T cell receptor beta chains below, sequenced in a study of blood T cells in healthy people across ages (dated by TCRdb to 2014 to 2015). Library generation was performed with 5' RACE. Sequenced on an Illumina HiSeq 2500. A second PCR of roughly 6 to 11 cycles was run with a J-beta primer mix and a sample-barcoded 5' primer. TCRdb redid the processing of the public reads, applying fastp at Q25 and MiXCR, and retained in-frame beta chains. Entries that share a CDR3 protein sequence are merged under the most common genes and DNA. In all, the sample holds just over 800,000 distinct CDR3 sequences, and roughly 60% of those were seen once. Jointly, the top ten make up approximately 30% of the sample. Sequencing was carried out using blood. These receptors came from a man aged 30 to 45 in good health.

A note on this clonotype: This could be a read error, since a much larger clone is one nucleotide away. This rearrangement joins TRBV7-3 to TRBJ2-3; 7 nucleotides line up with TRBD2. V trimming: 4 bases; J trimming: 5 bases; junction bases outside the gene matches: 3. The CDR3 length is 13 residues. Looked up from germline, CDR1 is SGHTA and CDR2 is FQGTGA. The CDR3 region is CASSSGEGDTQYF. As DNA, the CDR3 is TGTGCCAGCAGCTCCGGGGAGGGAGATACGCAGTATTTT.

The chain has TRBV20-1 and TRBJ1-5; maybe TRBD1 (6 bases). Per the germline V gene, CDR1 is DFQATT and CDR2 is SNEGSKA (reference sequence). Between the trimmed V and J ends, which lost 0 bases and 0 bases, there was a span of 15 bases. The CDR3 covers 17 residues. CDR3 protein: CSARDRTVVYSNQPQHF. The CDR3 nucleotides are TGCAGTGCTAGAGATAGGACAGTCGTCTATAGCAATCAGCCCCAGCATTTT.

This clonotype has just a few counts. The CDR3 spells CASSQMYQETQYF. The CDR3 region has the DNA TGCGCCAGCAGCCAAATGTACCAAGAGACCCAGTACTTC. The chain joins TRBV4-3 to TRBJ2-5; no firm D call. The CDR3 contains 13 residues. Trimming stripped 2 bases from V and 0 bases from J, with 4 bases between. Germline V gives CDR1 LGHNA, CDR2 YSLEER.

The chain joins TRBV20-1 to TRBJ2-5, with 11 nucleotides matching TRBD1. The CDR3 covers 14 residues. The germline CDR1 and CDR2 sequences are DFQATT and SNEGSKA (reference sequence). J was trimmed by 4 bases and V by 5 bases; bases with no gene match: 6. The DNA for the CDR3 is TGCAGTGCTCGGACAGGGGGCTTGAGAGAGACCCAGTACTTC. Translation gives CSARTGGLRETQYF.

The V gene is TRBV20-1, the J gene TRBJ2-5; TRBD2 matches 10 bases. This CDR3 region has 15 residues. The trim removed 5 bases at V and 5 bases at J, leaving 11 bases unmatched. Germline V lookup: CDR1 DFQATT, CDR2 SNEGSKA (reference sequence). CDR3 nucleotides: TGCAGTGCTGACAGGTCCAAGGGACTAGCGGAGACCCAGTACTTC. This codes for CSADRSKGLAETQYF.

The genes are TRBV6-5 and TRBJ2-1; 9 positions match TRBD2. The CDR3 covers 18 residues. V lost 2 bases and J lost 0; bases outside the gene matches: 8. Germline lookup yields CDR1 MNHEY and CDR2 SVGAGI. In nucleotides, the CDR3 is TGTGCCAGCAGTTACGCTAGCGGGACGCTGAGCTCCTACAATGAGCAGTTCTTC. Translation: CASSYASGTLSSYNEQFF.

The sample holds many counts of this clonotype. The chain is built from TRBV4-2 and TRBJ2-7, with D possibly matching TRBD1 (5 bases). The CDR3 is 16 residues long. Deletions cut 1 base from V and 2 bases from J, with 15 bases between. CDR1 is LGHNA, CDR2 YNFKEQ, per germline. In DNA form, the CDR3 reads TGTGCCAGCAGCCAAGCAGGCGGTAGGGGCGCCTACGAGCAGTACTTC. This encodes CASSQAGGRGAYEQYF.

This clonotype has a single count. The chain couples TRBV10-3 to TRBJ2-1; D tentatively reads TRBD1 or TRBD2 (5 bases each). V was pared by 6 bases and J by 9 bases, with 24 bases between. The germline gives CDR1 ENHRY, CDR2 SYGVKD. This CDR3 spans 16 amino acids. The CDR3 DNA is TGTGCCATCAGCTCCGCCCTTGGGGGATTAGGCACTGAGCAGTTCTTC. Residues: CAISSALGGLGTEQFF.